This T cell receptor beta chain appears in the sequencing data of a study of T cells in Graves' hyperthyroidism and ophthalmopathy. Germline CDR1 is MDHEN and CDR2 is SYDVKM. V was pared by 3 bases and J by 0 bases, with 15 bases between. The CDR3 has 17 residues. RNA transcripts gave rise to amplified TCR beta CDR3 regions. The HTBI set primed first-round TCR CDR3 RT-PCR. TCRdb analysed the multiplex PCR reads with MiXCR anew, one entry per CDR3 protein. The table lists about 620,000 distinct CDR3 sequences, roughly 16% of them singletons, with over 3.5% in the top ten. This clonotype was recorded at least ten times.

Sequenced sample: blood. This receptor was identified in a woman in her 30s with Graves' hyperthyroidism. The chain uses TRBV28 and TRBJ1-5, with a possible D match to TRBD1 (6 bases). In DNA form, the CDR3 reads TGTGCCAGCAGTTTCGTCGGACAGCTCACTAGCAATCAGCCCCAGCATTTT. The encoded protein is CASSFVGQLTSNQPQHF.